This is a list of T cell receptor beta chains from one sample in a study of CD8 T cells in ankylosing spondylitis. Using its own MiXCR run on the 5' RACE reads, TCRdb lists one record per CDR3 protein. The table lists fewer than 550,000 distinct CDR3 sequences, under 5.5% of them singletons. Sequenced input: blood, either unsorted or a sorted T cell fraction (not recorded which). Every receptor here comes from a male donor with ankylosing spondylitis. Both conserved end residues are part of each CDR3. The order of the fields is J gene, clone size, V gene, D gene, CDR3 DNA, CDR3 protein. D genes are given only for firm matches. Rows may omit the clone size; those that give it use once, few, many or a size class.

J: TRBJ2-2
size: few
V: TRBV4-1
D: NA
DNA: TGCGCCAGCAGTCCCCTTAACGGGGAGCTGTTTTTT
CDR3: CASSPLNGELFF

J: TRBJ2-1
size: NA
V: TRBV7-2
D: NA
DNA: TGTGCCAGCAGCTTAAATTCCGGGAATGAGCAGTTCTTC
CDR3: CASSLNSGNEQFF

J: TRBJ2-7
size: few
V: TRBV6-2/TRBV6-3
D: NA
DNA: TGTGCCCCCGCCAAGGGCTATTCCTACGAGCAGTACTTC
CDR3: CAPAKGYSYEQYF

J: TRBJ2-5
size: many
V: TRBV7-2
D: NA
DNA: TGTGCCAGCAGCTTCGGCAGACAAGAGACCCAGTACTTC
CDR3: CASSFGRQETQYF

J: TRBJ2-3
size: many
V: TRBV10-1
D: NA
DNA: TGCGCCAGCAGTGACGAGACTAGAACAGATACGCAGTATTTT
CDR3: CASSDETRTDTQYF

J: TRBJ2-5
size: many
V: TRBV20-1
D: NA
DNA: TGCAGTGCTAGAGTCACGTACCAAGAGACCCAGTACTTC
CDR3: CSARVTYQETQYF

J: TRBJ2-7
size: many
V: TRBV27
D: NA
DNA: TGTGCCAGCAGCCGCGGGTCTACCTACGAGCAGTACTTC
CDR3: CASSRGSTYEQYF

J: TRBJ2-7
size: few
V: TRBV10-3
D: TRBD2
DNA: TGTGCCATCAGTGAAGGGACTAGCGGGCCAGAGAGCGAGCAGTACTTC
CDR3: CAISEGTSGPESEQYF

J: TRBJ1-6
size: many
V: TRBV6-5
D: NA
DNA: TGTGCCAGCTGTTGGGCGAAAACGGGGGACCTCCACTTT
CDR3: CASCWAKTGDLHF

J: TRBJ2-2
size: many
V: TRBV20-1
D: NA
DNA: TGCAGTGCTAGAGATGGGGGGCGGGAGCTAACGAGACTTACCGGGGAGCTGTTTTTT
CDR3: CSARDGGRELTRLTGELFF

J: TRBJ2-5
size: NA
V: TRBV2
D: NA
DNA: TGTGCCACCTCCCCCCTCGGGGGGCGGGAAGAGACCCAGTACTTC
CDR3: CATSPLGGREETQYF

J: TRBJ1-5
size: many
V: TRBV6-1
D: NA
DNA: TGTGCCAGCAGTCGACTCTACCCGGGACGCTATAGCAATCAGCCCCAGCATTTT
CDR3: CASSRLYPGRYSNQPQHF

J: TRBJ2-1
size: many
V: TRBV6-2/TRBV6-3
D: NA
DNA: TGTGCCAGCAGTTATGGCCCGGGAGAGTACAATGAGCAGTTCTTC
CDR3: CASSYGPGEYNEQFF

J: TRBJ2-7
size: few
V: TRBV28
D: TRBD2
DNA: TGTGCCAGCGGGCTAGCGGGGGATGGCTACGAGCAGTACTTC
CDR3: CASGLAGDGYEQYF

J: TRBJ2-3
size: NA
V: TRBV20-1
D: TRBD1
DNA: TGCTGTGCTAGAGATGGGCCCTGGGACAGGGGCACAGATACGCAGTATTTT
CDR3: CCARDGPWDRGTDTQYF

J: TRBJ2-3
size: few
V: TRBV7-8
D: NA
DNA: TGTGCCAGCAGCCCATTTTATGTGGATAGCGCGAGGGGCGCAGATACGCAGTATTTT
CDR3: CASSPFYVDSARGADTQYF

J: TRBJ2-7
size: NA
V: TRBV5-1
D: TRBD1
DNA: TGCGCCAGCAGAGGACAGGCGAGCACCTACGAGCAGTACTTC
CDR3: CASRGQASTYEQYF

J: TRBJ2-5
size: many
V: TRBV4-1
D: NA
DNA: TGCGCCAGCAGCCAAGGATATAGCGGTCAAGAGACCCAGTACTTC
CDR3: CASSQGYSGQETQYF

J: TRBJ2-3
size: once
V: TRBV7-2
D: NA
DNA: TGTGCCAGCGGCCCTGGGCCTGTTACGCAGTATTTT
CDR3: CASGPGPVTQYF

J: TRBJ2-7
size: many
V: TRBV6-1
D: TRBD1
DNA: TGTGCCAGCAGGCCGGGACAGGGTACCTACGAGCAGTACTTC
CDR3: CASRPGQGTYEQYF

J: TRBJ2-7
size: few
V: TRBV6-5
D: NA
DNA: TGTGCCAGCAGTTACAAGGGGTTCTCCTACGAGCAGTACTTC
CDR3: CASSYKGFSYEQYF

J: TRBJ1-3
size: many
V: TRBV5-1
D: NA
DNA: TGCGCCAGCAGCTTGGGAGAGAGCTCTGGAAACACCATATATTTT
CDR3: CASSLGESSGNTIYF

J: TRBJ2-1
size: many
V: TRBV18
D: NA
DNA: TGTGCCAGCTCACCCAGGGATAACTCCTACAATGAGCAGTTCTTC
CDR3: CASSPRDNSYNEQFF

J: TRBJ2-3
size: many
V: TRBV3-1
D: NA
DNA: TGTGCCAGCAGCCCGGGACACCGCACAGATACGCAGTATTTT
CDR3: CASSPGHRTDTQYF

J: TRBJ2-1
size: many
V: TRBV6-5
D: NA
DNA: TGTGCCAGCAGTTACTCCGTACTAGCTTCGAATGAGCAGTTCTTC
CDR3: CASSYSVLASNEQFF

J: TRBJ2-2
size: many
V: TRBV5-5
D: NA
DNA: TGTGCCAGCAGCTTGGCTATGTTGGGTTCCGGGGAGCTGTTTTTT
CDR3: CASSLAMLGSGELFF

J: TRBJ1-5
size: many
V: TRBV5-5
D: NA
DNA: TGTGCCAGCAGCTTGTCAGGTAGTCATCAGCCCCAGCATTTT
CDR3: CASSLSGSHQPQHF

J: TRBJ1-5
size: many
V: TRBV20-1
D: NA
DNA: TGCAGTGCTAGAGTTGTTGGGGGCGCGGATCAGCCCCAGCATTTT
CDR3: CSARVVGGADQPQHF

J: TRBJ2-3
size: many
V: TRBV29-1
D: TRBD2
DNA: TGCAGCGGAGGGACTAGCGGCCGAACAGATACGCAGTATTTT
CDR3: CSGGTSGRTDTQYF

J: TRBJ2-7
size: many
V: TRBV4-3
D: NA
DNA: TGCGCCAGCAGCCAAGATCCCAGGCTAGCTCTCATAACCTACGAGCAGTACTTC
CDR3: CASSQDPRLALITYEQYF

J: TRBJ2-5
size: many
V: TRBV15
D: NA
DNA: TGTGCCACCAGCAGAGGTTGGAAAGAGACCCAGTACTTC
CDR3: CATSRGWKETQYF

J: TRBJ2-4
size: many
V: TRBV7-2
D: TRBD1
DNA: TGTGCCAGCAGCTTCGCACTCCGGGACAGGCAGTACTTC
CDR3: CASSFALRDRQYF

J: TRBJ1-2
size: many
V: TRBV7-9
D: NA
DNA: TGTGCCAGCAGCCGATCTACGACAGAACTATATGGCTACACCTTC
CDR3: CASSRSTTELYGYTF

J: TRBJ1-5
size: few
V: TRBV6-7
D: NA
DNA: TGTGCCAGCAGTTACTCCGGGGGGGGATGCAATCAGCCCCAGCATTTT
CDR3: CASSYSGGGCNQPQHF

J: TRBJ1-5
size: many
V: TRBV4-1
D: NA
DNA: TGCGCCAGCAGCCAAGATGGAATCTCCCGGGGGCCCGAGACGATCTGGAAGCCCCAGCATTTT
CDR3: CASSQDGISRGPETIWKPQHF

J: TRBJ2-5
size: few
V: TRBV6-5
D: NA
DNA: TGTGCCAGCAGTTATCGGGCAGGCCCATACCAGCGAAAGACCCAGTACTTC
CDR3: CASSYRAGPYQRKTQYF

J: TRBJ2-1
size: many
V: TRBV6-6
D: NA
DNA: TGTGCCAGCAGAGGCAGGGTTTCGAATGAGCAGTTCTTC
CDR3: CASRGRVSNEQFF